This T cell receptor beta chain originates from a study of blood T cell repertoires in COVID-19. Study context: Sites across the United States, Italy and Spain contributed samples from acute and convalescent COVID-19. T cells, B-cell-depleted T cells, or PBMCs supplied cDNA or gDNA.

Clones were read by immunoSEQ multiplex PCR, and TCRdb kept only the in-frame ones, dropping some. The sample records nearly 85,000 clones, about 83% being singletons. Germline CDR1 SGDLS, CDR2 YYNGEE. The CDR3 runs 18 residues. Trimming pared 0 bases from V and 0 bases from J, leaving 18 bases between. This sequence originates from a woman aged 55-70 years with acute or convalescent COVID-19. Material: peripheral blood. The rearrangement joins TRBV9 to TRBJ2-5, with a possible D match to TRBD2 (6 bases). In DNA form, the CDR3 reads TGTGCCAGCAGCGTAGCTATGGGTGGGGGGTCGTACCAAGAGACCCAGTACTTC. It codes for CASSVAMGGGSYQETQYF.